Sequencing of this T cell receptor beta chain was carried out in a study of beta chain features in type 1 diabetes. Germline loops: CDR1 MNHEY, CDR2 SVGAGI. Trimming cost V 0 bases and J 13 bases; bases outside gene matches: 7. The CDR3 has 15 residues. This clone was observed a handful of times. Its antigen is unknown. Reverse transcription of all isolated RNA meant that expressed TCRB transcripts were sequenced. Assay used: immunoSEQ multiplex PCR; TCRdb lists only in-frame clones, some missing. Of about 260,000 clones in the sample, roughly 20% are singletons; the top ten hold around 0.03%. Regarding the study as a whole: In all four CD4+ subsets, TCRB CDR3 length was significantly, moderately reduced in type 1 diabetes.

The material sequenced was naive CD4+ T cells from blood. This TCR came from a woman between 40 and 50 years old with type 1 diabetes. V and J are TRBV6-5 and TRBJ2-1; 12 bases line up with TRBD2. CDR3 in amino acids: CASSYSASGGARQFF. In DNA, the CDR3 is TGTGCCAGCAGTTACTCCGCTAGCGGGGGGGCGCGTCAGTTCTTC.